This T cell receptor beta chain comes out of a study of T cell clones after liver transplantation. Study details: Third-party-reactive TCRbeta sequences from pre-transplant mixed lymphocyte reactions served as antigen-independent comparators. Study-level findings and limits: Small, mixed patient groups and varying post-transplant times limit these conclusions. Circulating graft-donor-reactive CD4 TCRbeta sequences fell significantly post-transplant in most of the 8 subjects. Graft donor-reactive T cells may have migrated into the graft rather than being deleted.

Repertoires were generated with immunoSEQ multiplex PCR, while TCRdb's copy carries only in-frame clones and drops some. The top ten clones hold 2.8% of a sample with just under 60,000 clones, about 73% of them seen once. V was pared by 1 base and J by 8 bases, with 4 bases of the junction left unmatched. Germline V lookup: CDR1 SEHNR, CDR2 FQNEAQ (reference sequence). This CDR3 is built from 14 residues. This clone occurred a few times. The antigen is unknown. This specimen was CD4+ T cells from blood, taken at the roughly 15-month timepoint. The receptor was derived from a human patient who received a liver transplant. Some of the T cells might come from the graft donor. The chain links TRBV7-9 to TRBJ1-4; TRBD1 agrees at 7 bases. CDR3 in amino acids: CASSLEGAGEKLFF. The CDR3 DNA is TGTGCCAGCAGCTTAGAGGGGGCAGGGGAAAAACTGTTTTTT. The full variable domain, rest sourced from reference TRBV7-9 and TRBJ1-4, is DTGVSQNPRHKITKRGQNVTFRCDPISEHNRLYWYRQTLGQGPEFLTYFQNEAQLEKSRLLSDRFSAERPKGSFSTLEIQRTEQGDSAMYLCASSLEGAGEKLFFGSGTQLSVL.